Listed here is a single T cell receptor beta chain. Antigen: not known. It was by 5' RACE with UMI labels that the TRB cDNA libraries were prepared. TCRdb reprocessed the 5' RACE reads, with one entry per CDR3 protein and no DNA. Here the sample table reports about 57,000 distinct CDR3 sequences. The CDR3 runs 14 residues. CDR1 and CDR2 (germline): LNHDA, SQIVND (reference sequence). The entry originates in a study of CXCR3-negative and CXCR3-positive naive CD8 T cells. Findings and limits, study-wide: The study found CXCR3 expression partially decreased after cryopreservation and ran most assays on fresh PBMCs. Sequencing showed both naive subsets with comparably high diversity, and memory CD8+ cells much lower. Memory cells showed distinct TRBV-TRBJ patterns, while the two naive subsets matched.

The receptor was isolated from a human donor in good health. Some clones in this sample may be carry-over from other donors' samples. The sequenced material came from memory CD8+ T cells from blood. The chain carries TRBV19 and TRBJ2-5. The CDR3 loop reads CASSITDNQETQYF. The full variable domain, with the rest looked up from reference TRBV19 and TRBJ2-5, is DGGITQSPKYLFRKEGQNVTLSCEQNLNHDAMYWYRQDPGQGLRLIYYSQIVNDFQKGDIAEGYSVSREKKESFPLTVTSAQKNPTAFYLCASSITDNQETQYFGPGTRLLVL.